The 13 T cell receptor beta chains reported below all come from one sample, sequenced in a study of blood T cell repertoires in COVID-19. Using immunoSEQ multiplex PCR, the repertoire was profiled, and TCRdb retains in-frame clones only, with some absent. Of about 150,000 clones listed, roughly 84% are singletons. Sequenced: peripheral blood. All receptors come from a woman aged 55-75 years with acute or convalescent COVID-19.

The chain uses TRBV5-1 and TRBJ1-3; unclear D gene. V was trimmed by 0 bases and J by 2 bases, leaving 9 bases between them. The CDR3 contains 15 residues. Germline-derived CDR1 and CDR2 are SGHRS and YFSETQ. CDR3: CASSLVGSPGNTIYF. DNA of the CDR3: TGCGCCAGCAGCTTGGTGGGCAGTCCTGGAAACACCATATATTTT.

The gene calls are TRBV7-3 and TRBJ2-1, with TRBD2 matching over 7 bases. The CDR3 is 15 residues long. The V and J ends lost 6 bases and 4 bases, in that order; junction bases with no gene match: 9. Germline V gene data show CDR1 as SGHTA and CDR2 as FQGTGA. CDR3 sequence (DNA): TGTGCCAGCAGTTTCAGCGGGACGCGGTACAATGAGCAGTTCTTC. Its translation: CASSFSGTRYNEQFF. Based on the CDR3 plus reference TRBV7-3 and TRBJ2-1, the full variable domain is GAGVSQTPSNKVTEKGKYVELRCDPISGHTALYWYRQSLGQGPEFLIYFQGTGAADDSGLPNDRFFAVRPEGSVSTLKIQRTERGDSAVYLCASSFSGTRYNEQFFGPGTRLTVL.

The J gene is TRBJ2-7, the V gene TRBV11-1; D is possibly TRBD1 (6 bases). Deletions cut 3 bases from V and 5 bases from J, with 11 bases between. Germline V gene lookup returns CDR1 SGHAT and CDR2 FQDESV (reference sequence). This CDR3 has 13 amino acids. The DNA for the CDR3 is TGTGCCAGCAGCTTGGACAGACCGAACGAGCAGTACTTC. It is translated as CASSLDRPNEQYF.

The chain employs TRBV3-1 (or the pseudogene TRBV3-2) and TRBJ2-7, with 10 bases that match TRBD1. From germline, CDR1 is LGHDT and CDR2 YNNKEL (reference sequence). The CDR3 runs 15 residues. V lost 3 bases, J lost 6 bases, and 8 bases stayed unmatched. The CDR3 spells CASSHGGGQGREQYF. The CDR3 bases are TGTGCCAGCAGCCACGGCGGGGGACAGGGGCGCGAGCAGTACTTC.

The J gene is TRBJ1-2, the V gene TRBV6-1; no clear D. CDR1 is MNHNS and CDR2 is SASEGT in the germline V gene. Trimming stripped 2 bases from V and 1 base from J, with 11 bases between. The CDR3 contains 15 residues. For the CDR3, the DNA is TGTGCCAGCAGTGAACGGAGCACATATAACTATGGCTACACCTTC. Encoded protein: CASSERSTYNYGYTF.

V gene TRBV5-1 combines with J gene TRBJ1-2, with TRBD1 matching 7 bases. This CDR3 region has 13 residues. Per the germline V gene, CDR1 is SGHRS and CDR2 is YFSETQ. Trimming removed 0 bases from V and 8 bases from J; junction bases left unmatched: 4. CDR3 nucleotide sequence: TGCGCCAGCAGCTTGGAGGGGGCTAGCGGCTACACCTTC. It translates to CASSLEGASGYTF.

The rearrangement uses TRBV6-5 and TRBJ1-2; 7 bases fit TRBD1. The CDR3 extends over 15 amino acids. Germline V lookup: CDR1 MNHEY, CDR2 SVGAGI. V dropped 7 bases and J dropped 3; count of bases not matched to a gene: 11. CDR3 region: CASIPEVGTDYGYTF. Written as DNA, the CDR3 is TGTGCCAGCATCCCAGAGGTAGGGACAGACTATGGCTACACCTTC.

Notes on this clone: Additional DNA sequences in this sample encode the identical CDR3. This chain uses TRBV28 with TRBJ1-2, with a possible D match to TRBD1 (6 bases). CDR1 MDHEN and CDR2 SYDVKM come from the germline V gene. The germline V and J ends were trimmed by 2 bases and 8 bases, with 9 bases remaining between them. The CDR3 length is 12 residues. In nucleotides, the CDR3 is TGTGCCAGCAGTTTAAGGGGGGGAGGCTACACCTTC. This encodes CASSLRGGGYTF.

The chain carries TRBV15 and TRBJ2-5; D perhaps matches TRBD2 (7 bases). The germline V gene has CDR1 LNHNV and CDR2 YYDKDF (reference sequence). Trimming removed 2 bases from V and 4 bases from J, with 14 bases in between. The CDR3 spans 15 residues. The DNA of the CDR3 is TGTGCCACCAGCAGACCCGAGGGAGGGGGAGAGACCCAGTACTTC. Amino acid sequence: CATSRPEGGGETQYF.

This clone has just one count. This chain joins TRBV4-1 and TRBJ2-1; 8 positions agree with TRBD1. Germline CDR1 is MGHRA and CDR2 is YSYEKL. J gave up 3 bases and V 2 bases, and 6 bases lay outside the gene matches. The CDR3 loop spans 16 amino acids. The chain's CDR3 is CASSQQAGTGYNEQFF. CDR3 DNA sequence: TGCGCCAGCAGCCAACAAGCCGGGACAGGCTACAATGAGCAGTTCTTC.

As regards this clone: Other DNA sequences in this specimen translate into the identical CDR3. The chain recombines TRBV5-1 with TRBJ1-2; 7 bases are a match to TRBD1. V shed 4 bases, J shed 0 bases, and the junction held 3 bases outside the gene matches. CDR1 and CDR2 (germline): SGHRS, YFSETQ. CDR3 length equals 14 residues. CDR3 amino acids: CASSVDRANYGYTF. The DNA for the CDR3 is TGCGCCAGCAGCGTAGACAGGGCTAACTATGGCTACACCTTC.

This chain links TRBV7-3 with TRBJ2-2, with a tentative D call TRBD2 (5 bases). Looked up from germline, CDR1 is SGHTA and CDR2 is FQGTGA. V was shortened by 4 bases and J by 7 bases, with 10 bases between the two germline ends. The CDR3 contains 13 residues. In nucleotides, the CDR3 is TGTGCCAGCAGCTCACAACGGGGCGGGGAGCTGTTTTTT. It translates to CASSSQRGGELFF.

CDR3 sequence: CASSPNRGTGEKLFF. As DNA, the CDR3 is TGTGCCAGCAGTCCTAACAGGGGGACGGGAGAAAAACTGTTTTTT. The rearrangement links TRBV11-2 to TRBJ1-4; 8 bases match TRBD1. Losses at the gene ends were 6 bases for V and 8 bases for J; bases not matched to a gene: 11. The CDR3 runs 15 residues. Germline-derived CDR1 and CDR2 are SGHAT and FQNNGV.